The 13 T cell receptor delta chains reported below all come from one sample, sequenced in a study of gamma-delta T cells after stem cell transplantation. TCRdb redid clone calling on the RT-PCR reads using CATT. This sample yields some 2,500 delta-chain clones, of which 15% to 20% are seen a single time; around 7% belongs to the top ten. Sequenced material: gamma-delta T cells. These receptors were taken from a human donor. It is not recorded whose cells these are; they may come from a transplant donor.

The chain joins TRDV1 to TRDJ1, with D possibly being TRDD3 (5 bases). Trimming cost V 2 bases and J 0 bases, with 19 bases left between them. Germline CDR1 TSWWSYY, CDR2 QGS. This CDR3 is built from 18 residues. The CDR3 coding sequence is TGTGCTCTTGGGGAAGGGCCCCCGTGGGGAATTTACACCGATAAACTCATCTTT. Amino acids: CALGEGPPWGIYTDKLIF.

Notes on this clone: One junction end disagrees with the germline gene, perhaps due to a read error. Within the sample, other DNA sequences also encode this same CDR3. This rearrangement joins TRDV2 to TRDJ3; TRDD3 aligns across 7 bases. The CDR3 is 21 amino acids. Germline V lookup: CDR1 GEAIGNYY, CDR2 EKD. CDR3 coding DNA: TGCGCCTGTGACACCAGAGCTGCTGGGGGTCCAAGCTCCTGGGACACCCGACAGATGTTTTTC. Protein sequence: CACDTRAAGGPSSWDTRQMFF.

With respect to this clone: A read error is possible here, since a much larger clone lies one base away. V is TRDV2 and J is TRDJ2; 11 bases line up with TRDD3. Germline values: CDR1 GEAIGNYY, CDR2 EKD. The V segment lost 3 bases and the J segment 6 bases; nucleotides outside the gene matches: 17. The CDR3 contains 19 residues. This CDR3 is CACDPVSYSGGYLPAQLFF. CDR3 DNA sequence: TGTGCCTGTGACCCTGTCTCATACTCTGGGGGATACCTTCCAGCACAACTCTTCTTT.

This clone has more than one count but fewer than ten. Possible read error: a much larger clone is one base away. The gene calls are TRDV1 and TRDJ1; 8 positions agree with TRDD3. The germline V gene encodes CDR1 TSWWSYY and CDR2 QGS. This CDR3 is 18 amino acids long. Trimming took 1 base from V and 3 from J; bases not matched to a gene: 13. The CDR3 nucleotides are TGTGCTCTTGGGGAACGGCCGAGTTGGGGGATTGATCCCGATAAACTCATCTTT. As protein: CALGERPSWGIDPDKLIF.

The J gene was identified as TRDJ1, and no V gene was called; TRDD3, the table's D call, was not compared with the DNA. The CDR3 runs 21 residues. CDR3 sequence reads: CALGERAFLPYWWTYTDKLIF. DNA for the CDR3: TGTGCTCTTGGGGAACGCGCCTTCCTACCTTACTGGTGGACCTACACCGATAAACTCATCTTT.

The rearrangement uses TRDV2 and TRDJ2, with 12 bases that match TRDD3. V shed 5 bases, J shed 0 bases, and the junction held 9 bases outside the gene matches. Germline values: CDR1 GEAIGNYY, CDR2 EKD. The CDR3 is 18 amino acids. The CDR3 protein is CACGIVLGDTALTAQLFF. The DNA of the CDR3 is TGTGCCTGTGGGATCGTACTGGGGGATACAGCTTTGACAGCACAACTCTTCTTT.

This clone was counted only a few times. The V gene is uncalled and the J gene is TRDJ1; the table's D call, TRDD3, was not checked against the DNA. There are 20 residues in the CDR3. The CDR3 DNA follows: TGTGCCCTTTTCCCATTTCCTCCCCTTTTTACTGGGGGACCCGCCGATAAACTCATCTTT. Amino acid sequence: CALFPFPPLFTGGPADKLIF.

This clone came up a few times. The same CDR3 is also encoded by other DNA sequences in this sample. The chain joins TRDV1 to TRDJ1, with 10 bases matching TRDD3. From germline, CDR1 is TSWWSYY and CDR2 QGS. This CDR3 region has 16 residues. V dropped 4 bases and J dropped 8; count of bases not matched to a gene: 13. DNA of the CDR3: TGTGCTCTTGGGGGAGACTGGGGGATTTATAACGACAAACTCATCTTT. Translating gives CALGGDWGIYNDKLIF.

This clone was found a few times. This likely traces to a read error, being one base from a far larger clone. The sample carries other DNA sequences with the same CDR3. This chain links TRDV2 with TRDJ1; 8 bases line up with TRDD3. V shed 0 bases, J shed 2 bases, and the junction held 10 bases outside the gene matches. The CDR3 spans 17 residues. CDR1 is GEAIGNYY, CDR2 EKD, per germline. The CDR3 DNA reads as TGTGCCTGTGACACCTTGAGAGGGGATACTAAGACCGATAAACTCATCTTT. This codes for CACDTLRGDTKTDKLIF.

Comment on this clone: A read error is the likely source, as a far larger clone sits one nucleotide away. This chain uses TRDV2 with TRDJ2, with 10 bases lining up with TRDD3. Assignment of the J gene here rests on matching the DNA to germline, because TCRdb gives none. Germline-derived CDR1 and CDR2 are GEAIGNYY and EKD. The CDR3 covers 18 residues. The V segment lost 0 bases and the J segment 0 bases; nucleotides outside the gene matches: 6. This CDR3 is CACDTVGDTGSLTAQLFF. The CDR3 nucleotides are TGTGCCTGTGACACCGTGGGGGATACTGGCTCTTTGACAGCACAACTCTTCTTT.

As to this clone: A far larger clone is off by one base, so a read error is likely. The sample contains more than one DNA sequence encoding this CDR3. This sequence joins TRDV2 and TRDJ2, with 8 positions matching TRDD3. TCRdb supplies no J gene; here it was assigned by aligning the nucleotide sequence to germline. The CDR3 is 18 amino acids. Germline V gene lookup returns CDR1 GEAIGNYY and CDR2 EKD. The CDR3 DNA is TGTGCCTGTGACACCGTTTCGGGGGGATATAGGAAGACAGCCCAACTCTTCTTT. Amino acid sequence: CACDTVSGGYRKTAQLFF.

In the case of this clone: A read error may explain this, as a much larger clone is one base away. The V call is TRDV2, the J call TRDJ1; the match to TRDD3 covers 11 bases. The CDR3 contains 19 residues. In germline, CDR1 is GEAIGNYY, CDR2 EKD. V was pared by 3 bases and J by 0 bases, with 14 bases of the junction left unmatched. The CDR3 coding sequence is TGTGCCTGTGACTATGTACTGGGGGATATGCGAACGTACACCGATAAACTCATCTTT. It translates to CACDYVLGDMRTYTDKLIF.

This clone was seen a few times. The CDR3: CALGSFLWGIPIYTDKLIF. CDR3 coding DNA: TGTGCTCTTGGGAGCTTCCTCTGGGGGATCCCGATCTACACCGATAAACTCATCTTT. The chain is built from TRDV1 and TRDJ1; 9 nucleotides agree with TRDD3. CDR1 is TSWWSYY, CDR2 QGS, per germline. This CDR3 contains 19 residues. The V segment lost 5 bases and the J segment 0 bases; nucleotides outside the gene matches: 16.